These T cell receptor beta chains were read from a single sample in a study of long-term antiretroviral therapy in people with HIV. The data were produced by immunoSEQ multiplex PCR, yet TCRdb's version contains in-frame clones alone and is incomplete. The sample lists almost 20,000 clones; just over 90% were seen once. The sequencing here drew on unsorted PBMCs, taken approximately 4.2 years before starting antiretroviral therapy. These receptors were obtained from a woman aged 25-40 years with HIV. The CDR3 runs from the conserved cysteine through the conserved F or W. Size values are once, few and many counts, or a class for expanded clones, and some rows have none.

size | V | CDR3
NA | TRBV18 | CASSPIFRGMNTEAFF
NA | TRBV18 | CASSLDTTNTEAFF
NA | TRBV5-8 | CASSLEGRGGQPQHF
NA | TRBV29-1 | CSVARTGWTEAFF
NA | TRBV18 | CASSPQGARNTEAFF
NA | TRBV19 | CASSTTGGVEETQYF
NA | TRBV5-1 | CASSSSDRGETQYF
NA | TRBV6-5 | CASSPATYSGNTIYF
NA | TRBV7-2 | CASSLIGKNDEQYF
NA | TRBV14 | CASSLAGAYNEQFF
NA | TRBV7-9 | CASSLAGGPVDTQYF
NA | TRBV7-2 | CASSLVAAGVETQYF
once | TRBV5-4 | CASRKGQGIVNEQFF
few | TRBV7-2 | CASSRTGTGVYGYTF
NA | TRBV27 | CASSSALSGNTIYF
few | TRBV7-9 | CASSGQRGSGTEAFF
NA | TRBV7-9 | CASSLGANGNEQFF
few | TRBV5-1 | CASSSRHSTDTQYF
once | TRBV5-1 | CASSLDDSLYEQYF
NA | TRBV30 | CAWSERLAKNIQYF
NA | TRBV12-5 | CASGLAPAGDTEAFF
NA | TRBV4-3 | CASSQELAGGYTSNEQFF
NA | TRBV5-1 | CASSFGSGTYEQYF
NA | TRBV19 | CASSVRYYGYTF
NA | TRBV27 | CASSLAGSAIKNTEAFF
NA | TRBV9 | CASSGLQGALDGYTF
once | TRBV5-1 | CASSFGQGGYNEQFF
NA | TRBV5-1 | CASSLEGTGSQPQHF
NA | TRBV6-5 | CASRPGQIRHGYTF
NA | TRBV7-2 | CASSLFVGNTDTQYF
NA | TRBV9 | CASTPNAGGHEKLFF
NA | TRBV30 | CAWSGPTPGVVGKETQYF
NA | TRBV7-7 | CASSLGTVETQYF
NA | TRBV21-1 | CARTRTPLNQPQHF
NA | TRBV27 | CASSSLGIVTNTGELFF
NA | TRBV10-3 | CAISESRGVEQYF
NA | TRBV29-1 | CSVEDLRDGTPDEQYF
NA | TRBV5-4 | CASSLAGTANYGYTF
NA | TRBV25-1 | CASSEPDSGQPQHF
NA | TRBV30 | CAWSVNGNQPQHF
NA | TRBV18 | CASSPAGAETQYF
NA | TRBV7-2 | CASSRTGTRATGELFF
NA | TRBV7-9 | CASSPQGFTSPNYGYTF
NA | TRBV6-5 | CASSYSPEGTDTQYF
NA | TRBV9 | CASSVVGDTGANVLTF
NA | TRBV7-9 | CASSPHGNTEAFF
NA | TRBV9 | CASSSTLNYGYTF
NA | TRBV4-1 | CASSQDLYSNYGYTF